The 8 T cell receptor beta chains below all came from one sample that was sequenced in a study of blood T cell repertoires in COVID-19. Assay used: immunoSEQ multiplex PCR; TCRdb lists only in-frame clones, some missing. In the table there are fewer than 300,000 clones, approximately 90% of which are singletons. The sample was peripheral blood. The receptors were sampled from a woman aged 25 to 45 with COVID-19, enrolled during active disease.

The chain links TRBV11-3 to TRBJ2-3, with TRBD2 matching over 9 bases. Germline CDR1 reads SGHNT; CDR2 reads YENEEA. V was pared by 1 base and J by 1 base, with 0 bases of the junction left unmatched. This CDR3 region has 15 residues. CDR3 DNA: TGTGCCAGCAGCTTAGGGACTAGCGGCACAGATACGCAGTATTTT. It translates to CASSLGTSGTDTQYF.

V gene TRBV4-1 combines with J gene TRBJ1-3, with D unresolved. Trimming removed 0 bases at V and 3 bases at J, with 9 bases between. The CDR3 runs 15 residues. Germline values: CDR1 MGHRA, CDR2 YSYEKL. In nucleotides, the CDR3 is TGCGCCAGCAGCCAAGATGGCCTAGGTGGAAACACCATATATTTT. Its protein product is CASSQDGLGGNTIYF.

The chain links TRBV27 to TRBJ2-1; 10 bases line up with TRBD2. J gave up 2 bases and V 6 bases, and 16 bases lay outside the gene matches. Per the germline V gene, CDR1 is MNHEY and CDR2 is SMNVEV (reference sequence). This CDR3 is 19 amino acids long. DNA of the CDR3: TGTGCCAGCAGGCCCTTTTCAAGCGGGAGGGCCAAAACCTACAATGAGCAGTTCTTC. As protein: CASRPFSSGRAKTYNEQFF.

This clone was seen a single time. This chain uses TRBV5-1 with TRBJ2-2; 7 positions match TRBD2. The V and J ends lost 7 bases and 4 bases, in that order; junction bases with no gene match: 7. The CDR3 contains 14 residues. Germline V gene lookup returns CDR1 SGHRS and CDR2 YFSETQ. The CDR3 DNA follows: TGCGCCAGCGGAGGGAGGGCCATCACCGGGGAGCTGTTTTTT. Amino acid sequence: CASGGRAITGELFF. The full variable domain, with the rest looked up from reference TRBV5-1 and TRBJ2-2, is KAGVTQTPRYLIKTRGQQVTLSCSPISGHRSVSWYQQTPGQGLQFLFEYFSETQRNKGNFPGRFSGRQFSNSRSEMNVSTLELGDSALYLCASGGRAITGELFFGEGSRLTVL.

DNA for the CDR3: TGTGCCTGGAGCCGACTGCTCATGAACACTGAAGCTTTCTTT. This codes for CAWSRLLMNTEAFF. V usage is TRBV30 and J usage is TRBJ1-1; no reliable D call. V lost 3 bases and J lost 0, with 11 bases in between. This CDR3 spans 14 amino acids. Germline V lookup: CDR1 GTSNPN, CDR2 SVGIG (reference sequence).

The chain combines TRBV5-4 with TRBJ1-6, with 9 bases matching TRBD1. The ends lost 3 bases at V and 8 bases at J; junction bases unmatched: 9. Looked up from germline, CDR1 is SGHNT and CDR2 is YYREEE (reference sequence). The CDR3 is made up of 16 amino acids. The CDR3 here is CASSSGQGTTYSPLHF. As DNA, the CDR3 is TGTGCCAGCAGCTCAGGACAGGGGACAACTTATTCACCCCTCCACTTT. The full variable domain, with the rest looked up from reference TRBV5-4 and TRBJ1-6, is ETGVTQSPTHLIKTRGQQVTLRCSSQSGHNTVSWYQQALGQGPQFIFQYYREEENGRGNFPPRFSGLQFPNYSSELNVNALELDDSALYLCASSSGQGTTYSPLHFGNGTRLTVT.

This clone was detected only once. The genes are TRBV28 and TRBJ1-6; D uncertain. Germline CDR1 and CDR2: MDHEN and SYDVKM. V shed 4 bases and J shed 8 bases, with 15 bases lying between them. This CDR3 has 15 residues. The CDR3 is CASSYGGPGDSPLHF. The CDR3, as DNA: TGTGCCAGCAGTTACGGAGGCCCCGGGGATTCACCCCTCCACTTT.

This chain links TRBV11-2 with TRBJ2-7, with D perhaps TRBD1 (5 bases). In germline, CDR1 is SGHAT, CDR2 FQNNGV. The CDR3 runs 18 residues. Trimming shortened V by 1 base and J by 2 bases, and 21 bases separated the two germline ends. CDR3: CASSLAVQVGDRPYEQYF. CDR3 sequence (DNA): TGTGCCAGCAGCTTAGCGGTTCAGGTAGGAGACAGACCCTACGAGCAGTACTTC.